The 28 T cell receptor beta chains presented below share a single source sample, sequenced in a study of somatic mutations in cytotoxic T cells in rheumatoid arthritis. Libraries were prepared by immunoSEQ multiplex PCR; TCRdb keeps only in-frame clonotypes and omits some of them. The repertoire holds about 12,000 clones, with 70% to 80% as singletons. Sequencing input: CD8+ T cells sorted from blood. These receptors all stem from a man aged 45-60 years in good health.

The chain recombines TRBV29-1 with TRBJ1-2; D call uncertain. CDR3 size: 13 residues. Deletions cut 7 bases from V and 3 bases from J, with 15 bases between. Germline CDR1 SQVTM, CDR2 ANQGSEA. The CDR3 sequence: CSALGSGDYGYTF. The CDR3 nucleotides read TGCAGCGCCCTCGGTAGTGGTGACTATGGCTACACCTTC.

The V gene is TRBV4-3, the J gene TRBJ2-3; a weak D match, TRBD2 (6 bases). The CDR3 is 16 residues long. With 0 bases removed from V and 4 bases from J, the gap between germline ends came to 14 bases. Germline CDR1 reads LGHNA; CDR2 reads YSLEER. Here the CDR3 reads CASSQDQGGVADTQYF. CDR3 bases: TGCGCCAGCAGCCAAGACCAAGGAGGGGTGGCAGATACGCAGTATTTT.

The chain links TRBV30 to TRBJ2-2; D ambiguous. V lost 0 bases and J 8 bases, leaving 7 bases between the germline ends. Germline assignment: CDR1 GTSNPN and CDR2 SVGIG (reference sequence). CDR3 length: 12 amino acids. CDR3 region: CAWSVLGGELFF. Written as DNA, the CDR3 is TGTGCCTGGAGTGTACTTGGGGGGGAGCTGTTTTTT. Full variable domain (remainder filled in from reference TRBV30 and TRBJ2-2): SQTIHQWPATLVQPVGSPLSLECTVEGTSNPNLYWYRQAAGRGLQLLFYSVGIGQISSEVPQNLSASRPQDRQFILSSKKLLLSDSGFYLCAWSVLGGELFFGEGSRLTVL.

This sequence joins TRBV4-1 and TRBJ2-3; 8 bases are shared with TRBD2. Per germline, CDR1 MGHRA and CDR2 YSYEKL. This CDR3 comprises 15 residues. J gave up 1 base and V 1 base, and 1 base lay outside the gene matches. The CDR3 sequence is CASSQGRGGTDTQYF. CDR3 coding DNA: TGCGCCAGCAGCCAAGGGCGGGGGGGCACAGATACGCAGTATTTT.

The count of this clone is one. The gene calls are TRBV27 and TRBJ2-3; 9 nucleotides align to TRBD2. Germline V gene data show CDR1 as MNHEY and CDR2 as SMNVEV (reference sequence). The length of the CDR3 is 14 residues. The V and J ends lost 2 bases and 3 bases, in that order; junction bases with no gene match: 0. CDR3 DNA sequence: TGTGCCAGCAGTTTAGCGGGGGGGACAGATACGCAGTATTTT. This encodes CASSLAGGTDTQYF.

The V gene is TRBV19, the J gene TRBJ2-7; possibly TRBD2 for D (6 bases). This CDR3 region has 14 residues. Germline V gene sequence: CDR1 LNHDA, CDR2 SQIVND (reference sequence). V was shortened by 5 bases and J by 3 bases, with 14 bases between the two germline ends. DNA of the CDR3: TGTGCCAGTAGTTTCGGGGGTTCGGTCTACGAGCAGTACTTC. Encoded protein: CASSFGGSVYEQYF.

There are a few counts of this clone. The genes are TRBV10-2 and TRBJ1-4; a weak D match, TRBD1 (5 bases). The CDR3 totals 15 residues. V was cut by 2 bases and J by 7 bases, with 14 bases left in between. CDR1 WSHSY and CDR2 SAAADI come from the germline V gene. The DNA of the CDR3 is TGCGCCAGCAGTGAGGCCGGGACCGACCTTGAAAAACTGTTTTTT. Protein product: CASSEAGTDLEKLFF.

The chain has TRBV11-2 and TRBJ2-3; 12 bases line up with TRBD2. V lost 5 bases and J lost 2; bases outside the gene matches: 8. From germline, CDR1 is SGHAT and CDR2 FQNNGV. This CDR3 comprises 17 residues. DNA for the CDR3: TGTGCCAGCAGCCCAACTAGCGGGGGGCCCCTCACAGATACGCAGTATTTT. It codes for CASSPTSGGPLTDTQYF.

The rearrangement links TRBV6-6 to TRBJ1-5; the D gene is possibly TRBD1 (5 bases). Trimming pared 0 bases from V and 4 bases from J, leaving 13 bases between. This CDR3 region has 16 residues. Germline V CDR1 and CDR2: MNHNY, SVGAGI (reference sequence). The CDR3 spells CASSYSGQGWNQPQHF. In DNA, the CDR3 is TGTGCCAGCAGTTACTCGGGGCAGGGCTGGAATCAGCCCCAGCATTTT.

CDR3 nucleotide sequence: TGTGCCAGCAGCTCCAATTGGGGGCCCTCCTACGAGCAGTACGTC. Amino acid sequence: CASSSNWGPSYEQYV. The rearrangement uses TRBV14 and TRBJ2-7; a possible D gene is TRBD1 (6 bases). CDR1 is SGHDN and CDR2 is FVKESK in the germline V gene. V was cut by 5 bases and J by 0 bases, with 14 bases left in between. This CDR3 contains 15 residues.

V and J are TRBV12-5 and TRBJ2-1; D might be TRBD1 (5 bases). V lost 2 bases and J lost 13, with 12 bases in between. Germline CDR1 and CDR2: LGHNT and FRNRAP. The CDR3 sequence is 12 residues long. CDR3 coding DNA: TGTGCTAGTGGTTTGCAGAGAGGACAACAGTTCTTC. This translates into CASGLQRGQQFF. Looking up the rest from reference TRBV12-5 and TRBJ2-1 gives the full variable domain: DARVTQTPRHKVTEMGQEVTMRCQPILGHNTVFWYRQTMMQGLELLAYFRNRAPLDDSGMPKDRFSAEMPDATLATLKIQPSEPRDSAVYFCASGLQRGQQFFGPGTRLTVL.

The chain employs TRBV20-1 and TRBJ2-1, with D possibly being TRBD1 (5 bases). Germline loops: CDR1 DFQATT, CDR2 SNEGSKA (reference sequence). CDR3 length: 11 amino acids. The V and J ends lost 5 bases and 7 bases respectively, with 9 bases between them. The CDR3 region is CSAQGGNEQFF. The CDR3 DNA sequence: TGCAGTGCTCAGGGTGGGAATGAGCAGTTCTTC.

The V and J genes are TRBV7-9 and TRBJ2-7; D is perhaps TRBD2 (5 bases). The germline CDR1 and CDR2 sequences are SEHNR and FQNEAQ (reference sequence). Trimming removed 2 bases from V and 7 bases from J, with 9 bases in between. There are 12 residues in the CDR3. CDR3 nucleotides: TGTGCCAGCAGCTTATCCGAGGGAGAGCAGTACGTC. Amino acids: CASSLSEGEQYV.

This chain connects TRBV6-5 to TRBJ1-5; the D is unclear. Germline V lookup: CDR1 MNHEY, CDR2 SVGAGI. CDR3 length: 14 amino acids. V was cut by 0 bases and J by 7 bases, with 10 bases left in between. CDR3 nucleotides: TGTGCCAGCAGTTACTCGTATCCGGTCCAGCCCCAGCATTTT. Translation gives CASSYSYPVQPQHF.

The chain joins TRBV11-2 to TRBJ1-1; tentatively, D is TRBD1 (5 bases). Germline V CDR1 and CDR2: SGHAT, FQNNGV. CDR3 size: 15 residues. V lost 5 bases to trimming and J lost 4 bases, with 17 bases between them. The CDR3 spells CASSQHYGAGTEAFF. CDR3 nucleotides: TGTGCCAGCAGCCAACATTACGGGGCCGGCACTGAAGCTTTCTTT.

This clone has only one observation. The V gene is TRBV4-1, the J gene TRBJ2-7; D uncertain. The V gene lost 1 base and the J gene lost 1 base, with 8 bases spanning the gap. The CDR3 loop spans 14 amino acids. CDR1 is MGHRA and CDR2 is YSYEKL in the germline V gene. DNA for the CDR3: TGCGCCAGCAGCCAAGGCTTAGGATCCTACGAGCAGTACGTC. It is translated as CASSQGLGSYEQYV.

The genes are TRBV10-3 and TRBJ1-5; 7 bases match TRBD1. With 0 bases clipped from V and 6 bases from J, the junction kept 5 bases outside the gene matches. CDR1 is ENHRY and CDR2 is SYGVKD in the germline V gene. The CDR3 has 15 residues. The CDR3 nucleotides are TGTGCCATCAGTGAGTCCGGACAGGCCGGTCAGCCCCAGCATTTT. This sequence encodes CAISESGQAGQPQHF.

The chain couples TRBV5-6 to TRBJ2-3; TRBD1 agrees at 7 bases. This CDR3 is built from 17 residues. CDR1 SGHDT and CDR2 YYEEEE come from the germline V gene. Trimming took 2 bases from V and 1 from J; bases not matched to a gene: 10. For the CDR3, the DNA is TGTGCCAGCAGCTTAGGACAGGCTGGTAGAGGCACAGATACGCAGTATTTT. It specifies CASSLGQAGRGTDTQYF.

V is TRBV4-2 and J is TRBJ2-6; D ambiguous. The CDR3 is made up of 16 amino acids. V was shortened by 5 bases and J by 0 bases, with 11 bases between the two germline ends. Germline loops: CDR1 LGHNA, CDR2 YNFKEQ. CDR3 coding DNA: TGTGCCAGCAGCTCTGGACCGAACTCTGGGGCCAACGTCCTGACTTTC. Its protein is CASSSGPNSGANVLTF.

V gene TRBV27 combines with J gene TRBJ2-7; D could derive from TRBD1 or TRBD2 (6 bases each). This CDR3 has 15 residues. The ends were cut back, 5 bases at V and 0 bases at J, with 14 bases in the middle. Germline-derived CDR1 and CDR2 are MNHEY and SMNVEV (reference sequence). The CDR3 nucleotides read TGTGCCAGCAGTCTCGGGGGCCGAAGCTCCTACGAGCAGTACTTC. This codes for CASSLGGRSSYEQYF.

CDR3 coding DNA: TGTGCTAGTGGTTGGGGACTAGCGGGAGTGGAAGAGCAGTACTTC. It yields the protein CASGWGLAGVEEQYF. J is TRBJ2-7 and V is TRBV12-5; TRBD2 matches at 14 bases. J gave up 7 bases and V 4 bases, and 6 bases lay outside the gene matches. The CDR3 length is 15 residues. Germline-derived CDR1 and CDR2 are LGHNT and FRNRAP.

CDR3 protein: CASSLREEETQYF. CDR3 DNA: TGTGCCAGCAGCTTAAGGGAAGAAGAGACCCAGTACTTC. This sequence joins TRBV11-3 and TRBJ2-5; D ambiguous. The CDR3 contains 13 residues. The V gene's germline CDR1 is SGHNT and CDR2 YENEEA. Trimming took off 2 bases at V and 3 bases at J, with 7 bases between the two ends.

V usage is TRBV14 and J usage is TRBJ2-7, with D possibly matching TRBD2 (5 bases). V lost 3 bases, J lost 1 base, and 22 bases lay in between. The CDR3 has 18 amino acids. Germline lookup yields CDR1 SGHDN and CDR2 FVKESK. The CDR3 DNA reads as TGTGCCAGCAGCCAGGACGCGGGTATCTCGGAAAGATCCTACGAGCAGTACGTC. The encoded protein is CASSQDAGISERSYEQYV.

The chain recombines TRBV7-9 with TRBJ2-2; a possible D gene is TRBD2 (5 bases). Germline assignment: CDR1 SEHNR and CDR2 FQNEAQ (reference sequence). CDR3 length equals 16 residues. V lost 2 bases to trimming and J lost 6 bases, with 16 bases between them. CDR3 protein: CASSLYGLTDSGELFF. The CDR3 bases are TGTGCCAGCAGCTTATATGGACTCACCGACTCCGGGGAGCTGTTTTTT.

The rearrangement uses TRBV5-8 and TRBJ1-1; D is ambiguous. Trimming shortened V by 0 bases and J by 6 bases, and 18 bases separated the two germline ends. The CDR3 extends over 16 amino acids. CDR1 is SGHTS and CDR2 is YDEGEE in the germline V gene. CDR3 residues: CASSLESFQAVPEAFF. CDR3 in DNA: TGTGCCAGCAGCTTGGAGAGCTTTCAGGCAGTGCCTGAAGCTTTCTTT. The whole variable domain, filled in from reference TRBV5-8 and TRBJ1-1, reads EAGVTQSPTHLIKTRGQQATLRCSPISGHTSVYWYQQALGLGLQFLLWYDEGEERNRGNFPPRFSGRQFPNYSSELNVNALELEDSALYLCASSLESFQAVPEAFFGQGTRLTVV.

The gene calls are TRBV27 and TRBJ2-1; tentatively, D is TRBD2 (6 bases). With 1 base removed from V and 8 bases from J, the gap between germline ends came to 9 bases. The CDR3 has 13 residues. CDR1 is MNHEY, CDR2 SMNVEV, per germline (reference sequence). CDR3 residues: CASSLWGDHEQFF. Here the CDR3 DNA reads TGTGCCAGCAGTTTATGGGGGGACCATGAGCAGTTCTTC.

CDR3 nucleotide sequence: TGTGCCAGCAGTGAAGCGGCGAGACAGGGGAACAATGAGCAGTTCTTC. It translates to CASSEAARQGNNEQFF. The chain couples TRBV6-1 to TRBJ2-1, with 8 bases fitting TRBD1. After removal of 0 bases from V and 5 bases from J, the junction contained 6 bases not matched to a gene. Germline V lookup: CDR1 MNHNS, CDR2 SASEGT. This CDR3 is 16 amino acids long.

The chain has TRBV10-1 and TRBJ1-5; 10 positions match TRBD1. The length of the CDR3 is 17 residues. V was clipped by 3 bases and J by 5 bases; unmatched bases: 10. Germline values: CDR1 WNHNN, CDR2 SYGVQD (reference sequence). CDR3 loop: CASSELRDRGRDQPQHF. In nucleotides, the CDR3 is TGCGCCAGCAGTGAACTCCGGGACAGGGGAAGGGATCAGCCCCAGCATTTT.